Listed below are T cell receptor beta chains from one sample, sequenced in a study of blood T cell repertoires in COVID-19. Produced via immunoSEQ multiplex PCR; TCRdb's table is partial and in-frame only. Of some 160,000 clones detected, 80% to 90% appear once; the ten largest clones hold 2.5% to 3.5%. The specimen was peripheral blood. Every receptor here comes from a woman aged 55-69 years with active COVID-19. Each CDR3 is given with its conserved first and last residue. The D gene is left open where the match is weak. The size of a clone is reported for some rows only, either as once, few or many, or as a class for expanded clones.

clone_size: .
j_call: TRBJ2-7
v_call: TRBV23-1
d_call: .
cdr3_length: 12
cdr3_aa: CASSQQGDEQYF
cdr3_nt: TGCGCCAGCAGTCAACAGGGTGACGAGCAGTACTTC

clone_size: few
j_call: TRBJ1-5
v_call: TRBV7-2
d_call: .
cdr3_length: 13
cdr3_aa: CASSWDTGRAQHF
cdr3_nt: TGTGCCAGCAGCTGGGATACAGGCCGGGCCCAGCATTTT

clone_size: .
j_call: TRBJ2-7
v_call: TRBV27
d_call: TRBD2
cdr3_length: 16
cdr3_aa: CASSRRGGAGPYEQYF
cdr3_nt: TGTGCCAGCAGCCGCCGTGGGGGAGCGGGACCCTACGAGCAGTACTTC

clone_size: .
j_call: TRBJ2-7
v_call: TRBV18
d_call: TRBD1
cdr3_length: 15
cdr3_aa: CASSPDRGHSYEQYF
cdr3_nt: TGTGCCAGCTCACCGGACAGGGGCCATTCCTACGAGCAGTACTTC

clone_size: .
j_call: TRBJ2-1
v_call: TRBV9
d_call: .
cdr3_length: 17
cdr3_aa: CASSVAGSGGSYNEQFF
cdr3_nt: TGTGCCAGCAGCGTAGCTGGTTCCGGAGGCTCCTACAATGAGCAGTTCTTC

clone_size: .
j_call: TRBJ1-5
v_call: TRBV28
d_call: .
cdr3_length: 14
cdr3_aa: CASSSPGGNQPQHF
cdr3_nt: TGTGCCAGCAGTTCTCCTGGAGGCAATCAGCCCCAGCATTTT

clone_size: .
j_call: TRBJ2-7
v_call: TRBV13
d_call: .
cdr3_length: 14
cdr3_aa: CASSLGYRTYEQYF
cdr3_nt: TGTGCCAGCAGCTTAGGTTACAGAACCTACGAGCAGTACTTC

clone_size: .
j_call: TRBJ1-5
v_call: TRBV28
d_call: .
cdr3_length: 15
cdr3_aa: CASSLRPDSNQPQHF
cdr3_nt: TGTGCCAGCAGTTTACGCCCAGATAGCAATCAGCCCCAGCATTTT

clone_size: .
j_call: TRBJ2-7
v_call: TRBV4-2
d_call: TRBD1
cdr3_length: 15
cdr3_aa: CASSQSGTGGYEQYF
cdr3_nt: TGTGCCAGCAGCCAGTCCGGGACAGGGGGTTACGAGCAGTACTTC

clone_size: .
j_call: TRBJ1-2
v_call: TRBV10-2
d_call: .
cdr3_length: 14
cdr3_aa: CASSPGDAQGGYTF
cdr3_nt: TGCGCCAGCAGCCCTGGAGACGCCCAGGGGGGCTACACCTTC

clone_size: .
j_call: TRBJ1-5
v_call: TRBV4-2
d_call: .
cdr3_length: 16
cdr3_aa: CASSQDKTVGNQPQHF
cdr3_nt: TGTGCCAGCAGCCAAGATAAGACAGTCGGCAATCAGCCCCAGCATTTT

clone_size: .
j_call: TRBJ2-1
v_call: TRBV4-2
d_call: .
cdr3_length: 14
cdr3_aa: CASSQEGWRNEQFF
cdr3_nt: TGTGCCAGCAGCCAAGAGGGGTGGAGGAATGAGCAGTTCTTC